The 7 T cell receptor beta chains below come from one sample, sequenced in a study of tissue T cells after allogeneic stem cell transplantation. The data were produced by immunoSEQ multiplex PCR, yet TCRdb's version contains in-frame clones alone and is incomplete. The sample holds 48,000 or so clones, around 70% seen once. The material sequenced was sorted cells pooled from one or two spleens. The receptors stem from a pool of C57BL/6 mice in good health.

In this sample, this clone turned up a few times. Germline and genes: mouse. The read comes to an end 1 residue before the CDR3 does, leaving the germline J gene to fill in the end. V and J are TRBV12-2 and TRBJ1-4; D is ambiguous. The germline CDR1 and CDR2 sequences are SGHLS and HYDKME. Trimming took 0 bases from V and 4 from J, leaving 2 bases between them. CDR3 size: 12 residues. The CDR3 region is CASSLLNERLFF. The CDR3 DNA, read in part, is TGTGCCAGCTCTCTCCTCAACGAAAGATTATTT.

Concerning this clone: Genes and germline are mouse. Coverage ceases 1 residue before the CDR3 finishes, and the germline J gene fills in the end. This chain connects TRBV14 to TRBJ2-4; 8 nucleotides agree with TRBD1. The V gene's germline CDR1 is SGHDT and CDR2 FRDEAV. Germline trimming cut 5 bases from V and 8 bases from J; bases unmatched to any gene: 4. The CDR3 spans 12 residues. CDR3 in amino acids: CASSSGGVTLYF. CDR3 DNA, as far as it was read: TGTGCCAGCAGCTCAGGGGGCGTCACCTTGTAC.

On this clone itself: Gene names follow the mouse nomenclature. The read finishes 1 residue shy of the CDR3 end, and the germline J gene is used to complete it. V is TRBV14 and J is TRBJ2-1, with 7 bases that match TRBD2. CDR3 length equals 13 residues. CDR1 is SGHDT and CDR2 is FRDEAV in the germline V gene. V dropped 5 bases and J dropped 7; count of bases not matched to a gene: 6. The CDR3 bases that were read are TGTGCCAGCAGCCCTCGGGGGGGAGCTGAGCAGTTC. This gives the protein CASSPRGGAEQF. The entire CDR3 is CASSPRGGAEQFF.

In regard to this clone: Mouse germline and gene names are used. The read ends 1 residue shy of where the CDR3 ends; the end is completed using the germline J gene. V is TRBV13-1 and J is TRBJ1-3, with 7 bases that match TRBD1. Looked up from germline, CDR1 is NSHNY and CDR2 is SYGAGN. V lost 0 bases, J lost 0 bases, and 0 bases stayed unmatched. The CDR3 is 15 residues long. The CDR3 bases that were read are TGTGCCAGCAGTGATGACAGGGGTTCTGGAAATACGCTCTAT. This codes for CASSDDRGSGNTLY. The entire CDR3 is CASSDDRGSGNTLYF.

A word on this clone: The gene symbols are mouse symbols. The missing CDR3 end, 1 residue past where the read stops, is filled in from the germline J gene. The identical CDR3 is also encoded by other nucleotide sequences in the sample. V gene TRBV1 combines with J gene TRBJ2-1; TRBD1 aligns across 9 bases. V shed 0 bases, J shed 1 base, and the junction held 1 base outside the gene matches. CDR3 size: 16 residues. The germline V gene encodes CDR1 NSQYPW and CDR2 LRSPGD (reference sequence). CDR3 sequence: CTCSADGTGNYAEQFF. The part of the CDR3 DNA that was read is TGCACCTGCAGTGCAGATGGGACAGGGAACTATGCTGAGCAGTTC.

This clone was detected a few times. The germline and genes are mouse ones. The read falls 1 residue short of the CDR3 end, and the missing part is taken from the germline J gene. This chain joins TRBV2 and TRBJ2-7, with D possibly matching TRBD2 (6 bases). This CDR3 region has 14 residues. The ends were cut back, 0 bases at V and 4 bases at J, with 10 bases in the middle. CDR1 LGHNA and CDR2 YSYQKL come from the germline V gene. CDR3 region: CASSQEGLGYEQYF. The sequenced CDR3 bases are TGTGCCAGCAGCCAAGAGGGGCTGGGGTATGAACAGTAC.

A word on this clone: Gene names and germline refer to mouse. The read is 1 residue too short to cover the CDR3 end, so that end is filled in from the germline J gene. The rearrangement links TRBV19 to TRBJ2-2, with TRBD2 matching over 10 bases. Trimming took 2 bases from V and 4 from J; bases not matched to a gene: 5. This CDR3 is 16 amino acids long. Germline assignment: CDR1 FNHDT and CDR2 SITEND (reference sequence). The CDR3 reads CASSMTGGLGTGQLYF. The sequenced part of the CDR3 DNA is TGTGCCAGCAGTATGACTGGGGGGCTGGGCACCGGGCAGCTCTAC.